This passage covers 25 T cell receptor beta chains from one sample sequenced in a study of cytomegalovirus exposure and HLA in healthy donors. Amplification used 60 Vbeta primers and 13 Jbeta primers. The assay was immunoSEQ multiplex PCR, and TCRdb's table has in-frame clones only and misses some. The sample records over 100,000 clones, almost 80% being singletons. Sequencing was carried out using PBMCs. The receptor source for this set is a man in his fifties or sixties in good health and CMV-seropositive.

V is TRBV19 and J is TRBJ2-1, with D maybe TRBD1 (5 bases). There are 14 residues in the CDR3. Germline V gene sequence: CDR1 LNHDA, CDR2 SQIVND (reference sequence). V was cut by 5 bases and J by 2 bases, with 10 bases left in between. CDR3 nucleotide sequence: TGTGCCAGTAGTCTCAGGGTTACCTACAATGAGCAGTTCTTC. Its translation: CASSLRVTYNEQFF.

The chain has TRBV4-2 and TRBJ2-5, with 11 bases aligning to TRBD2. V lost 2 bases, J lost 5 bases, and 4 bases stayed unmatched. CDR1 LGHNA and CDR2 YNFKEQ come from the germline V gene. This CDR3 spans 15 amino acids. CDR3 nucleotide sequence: TGTGCCAGCAGCCAATTGACTAGCGGGGAGGAGACCCAGTACTTC. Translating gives CASSQLTSGEETQYF.

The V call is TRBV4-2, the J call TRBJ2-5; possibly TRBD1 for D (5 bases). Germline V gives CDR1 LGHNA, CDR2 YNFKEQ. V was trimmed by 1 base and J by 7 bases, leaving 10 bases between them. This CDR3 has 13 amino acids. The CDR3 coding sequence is TGTGCCAGCAGCCAAGTCAAGGGGCCGACCCAGTACTTC. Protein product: CASSQVKGPTQYF.

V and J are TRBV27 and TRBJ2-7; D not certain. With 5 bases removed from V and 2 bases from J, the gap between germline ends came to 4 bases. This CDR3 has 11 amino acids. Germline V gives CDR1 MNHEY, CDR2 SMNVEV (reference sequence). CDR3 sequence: CASSPAYEQYF. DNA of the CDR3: TGTGCCAGCAGTCCCGCCTACGAGCAGTACTTC.

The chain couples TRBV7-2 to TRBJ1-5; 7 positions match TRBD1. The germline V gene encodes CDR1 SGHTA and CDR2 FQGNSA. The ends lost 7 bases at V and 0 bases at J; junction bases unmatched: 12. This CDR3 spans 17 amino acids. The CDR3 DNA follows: TGTGCCAGCACCGCGACGGCAGGGGGGTATAGCAATCAGCCCCAGCATTTT. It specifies CASTATAGGYSNQPQHF.

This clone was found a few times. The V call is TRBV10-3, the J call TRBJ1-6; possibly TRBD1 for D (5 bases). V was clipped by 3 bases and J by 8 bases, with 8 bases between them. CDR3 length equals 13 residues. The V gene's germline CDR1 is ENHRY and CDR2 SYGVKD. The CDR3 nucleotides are TGTGCCATCAGTGACAGGGATGATTCACCCCTCCACTTT. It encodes CAISDRDDSPLHF.

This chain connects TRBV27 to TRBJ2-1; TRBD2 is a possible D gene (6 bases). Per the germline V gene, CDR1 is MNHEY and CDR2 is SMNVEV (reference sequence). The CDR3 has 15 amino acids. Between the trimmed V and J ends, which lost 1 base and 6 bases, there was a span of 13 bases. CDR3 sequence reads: CASSLWGVEGNEQFF. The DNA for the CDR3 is TGTGCCAGCAGTTTATGGGGAGTGGAGGGCAATGAGCAGTTCTTC.

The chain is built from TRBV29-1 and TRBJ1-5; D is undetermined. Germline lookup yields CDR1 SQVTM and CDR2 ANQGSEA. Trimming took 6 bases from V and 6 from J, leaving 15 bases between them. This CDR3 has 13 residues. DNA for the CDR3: TGCAGCGTCGGGGAGGGCGATCGTCAGCCCCAGCATTTT. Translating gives CSVGEGDRQPQHF.

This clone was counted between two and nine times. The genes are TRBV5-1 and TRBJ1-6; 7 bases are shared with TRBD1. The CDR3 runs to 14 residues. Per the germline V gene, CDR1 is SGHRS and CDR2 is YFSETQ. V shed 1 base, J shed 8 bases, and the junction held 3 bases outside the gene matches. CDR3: CASSLQGGDSPLHF. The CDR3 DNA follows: TGCGCCAGCAGCTTGCAAGGGGGCGATTCACCCCTCCACTTT.

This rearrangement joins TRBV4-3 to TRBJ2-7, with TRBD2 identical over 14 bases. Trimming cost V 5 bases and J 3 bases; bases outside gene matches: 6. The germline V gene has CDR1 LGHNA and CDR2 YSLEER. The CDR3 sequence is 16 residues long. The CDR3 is CASSKGLAGGLYEQYF. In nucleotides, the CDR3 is TGCGCCAGCAGCAAAGGACTAGCGGGGGGTCTCTACGAGCAGTACTTC.

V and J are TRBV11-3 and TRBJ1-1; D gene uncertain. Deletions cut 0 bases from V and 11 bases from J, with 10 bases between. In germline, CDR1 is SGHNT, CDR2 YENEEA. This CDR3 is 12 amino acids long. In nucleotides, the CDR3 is TGTGCCAGCAGCTTAGAGGGAGGGAGGGCTTTCTTT. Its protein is CASSLEGGRAFF.

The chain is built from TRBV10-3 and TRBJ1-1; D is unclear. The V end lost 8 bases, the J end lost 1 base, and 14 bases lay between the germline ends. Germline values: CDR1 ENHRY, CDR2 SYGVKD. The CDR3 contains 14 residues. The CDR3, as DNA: TGTGCCATCGGGAGGACCGACGGGAACACTGAAGCTTTCTTT. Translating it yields CAIGRTDGNTEAFF.

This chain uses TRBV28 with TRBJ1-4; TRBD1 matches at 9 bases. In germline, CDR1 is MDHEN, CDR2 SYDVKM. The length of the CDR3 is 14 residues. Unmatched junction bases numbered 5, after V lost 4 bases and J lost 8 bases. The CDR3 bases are TGTGCCAGCAGTTCCCCCACAGGGGGCGAAAAACTGTTTTTT. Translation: CASSSPTGGEKLFF.

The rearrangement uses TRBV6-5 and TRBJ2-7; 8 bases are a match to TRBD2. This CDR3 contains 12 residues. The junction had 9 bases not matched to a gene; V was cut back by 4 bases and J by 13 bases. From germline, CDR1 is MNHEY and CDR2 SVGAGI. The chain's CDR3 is CASSLAVAGPYF. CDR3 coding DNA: TGTGCCAGCAGTTTGGCCGTAGCGGGGCCCTACTTC.

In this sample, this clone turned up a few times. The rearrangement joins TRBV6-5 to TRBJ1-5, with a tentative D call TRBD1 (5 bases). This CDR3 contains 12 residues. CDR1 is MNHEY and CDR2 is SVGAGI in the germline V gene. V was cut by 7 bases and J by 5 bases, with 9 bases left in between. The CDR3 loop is CASTGGYQPQHF. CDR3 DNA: TGTGCCAGCACGGGGGGTTATCAGCCCCAGCATTTT.

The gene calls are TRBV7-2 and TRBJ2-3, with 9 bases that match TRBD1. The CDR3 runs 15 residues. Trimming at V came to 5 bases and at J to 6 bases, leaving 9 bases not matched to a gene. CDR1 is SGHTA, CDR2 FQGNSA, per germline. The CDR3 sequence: CASSEPGQGDDTQYF. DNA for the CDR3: TGTGCCAGCAGCGAGCCGGGACAGGGTGACGATACGCAGTATTTT.

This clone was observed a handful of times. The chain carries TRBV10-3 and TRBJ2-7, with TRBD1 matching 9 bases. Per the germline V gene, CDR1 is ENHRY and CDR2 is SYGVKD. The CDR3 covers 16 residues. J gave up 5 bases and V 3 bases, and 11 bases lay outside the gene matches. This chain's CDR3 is CAISDLARTGDDEQYF. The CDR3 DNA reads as TGTGCCATCAGTGATCTAGCGAGGACAGGGGACGACGAGCAGTACTTC.

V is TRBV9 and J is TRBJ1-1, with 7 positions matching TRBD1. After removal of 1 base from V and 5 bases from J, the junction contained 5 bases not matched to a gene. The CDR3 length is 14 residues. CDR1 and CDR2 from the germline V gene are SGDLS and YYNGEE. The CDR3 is CASSVQAGGTEAFF. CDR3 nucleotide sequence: TGTGCCAGCAGCGTACAGGCAGGGGGGACTGAAGCTTTCTTT. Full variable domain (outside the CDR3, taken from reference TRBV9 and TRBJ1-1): DSGVTQTPKHLITATGQRVTLRCSPRSGDLSVYWYQQSLDQGLQFLIQYYNGEERAKGNILERFSAQQFPDLHSELNLSSLELGDSALYFCASSVQAGGTEAFFGQGTRLTVV.

CDR3 sequence reads: CASSLGDSNEKLFF. The DNA of the CDR3 is TGTGCCAGCAGCTTAGGGGACAGCAATGAAAAACTGTTTTTT. V and J are TRBV11-2 and TRBJ1-4, with 7 bases matching TRBD1. The V segment lost 1 base and the J segment 5 bases; nucleotides outside the gene matches: 1. This CDR3 is built from 14 residues. CDR1 and CDR2 (germline): SGHAT, FQNNGV.

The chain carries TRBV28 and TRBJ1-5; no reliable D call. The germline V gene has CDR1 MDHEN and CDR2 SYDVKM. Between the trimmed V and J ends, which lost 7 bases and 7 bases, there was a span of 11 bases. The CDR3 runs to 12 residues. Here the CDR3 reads CASTGVRQPQHF. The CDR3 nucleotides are TGTGCCAGCACCGGGGTAAGGCAGCCCCAGCATTTT.

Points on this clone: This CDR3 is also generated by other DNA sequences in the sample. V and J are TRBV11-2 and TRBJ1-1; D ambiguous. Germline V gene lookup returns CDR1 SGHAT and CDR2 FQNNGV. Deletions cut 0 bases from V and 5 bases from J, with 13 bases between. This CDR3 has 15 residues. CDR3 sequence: CASSLDPGRGTEAFF. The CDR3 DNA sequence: TGTGCCAGCAGCTTAGACCCGGGTCGAGGAACTGAAGCTTTCTTT.

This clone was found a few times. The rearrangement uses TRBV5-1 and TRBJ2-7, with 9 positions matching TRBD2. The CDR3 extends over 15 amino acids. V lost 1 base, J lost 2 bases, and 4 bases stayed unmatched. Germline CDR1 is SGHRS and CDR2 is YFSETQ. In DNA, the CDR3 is TGCGCCAGCAGCTTGACAAGCGGGGGGACCTACGAGCAGTACTTC. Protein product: CASSLTSGGTYEQYF.

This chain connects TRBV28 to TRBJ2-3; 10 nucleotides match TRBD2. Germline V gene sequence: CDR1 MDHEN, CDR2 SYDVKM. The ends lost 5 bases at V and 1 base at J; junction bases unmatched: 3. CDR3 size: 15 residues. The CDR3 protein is CASSVTSGGTDTQYF. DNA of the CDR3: TGTGCCAGCAGTGTTACTAGCGGGGGCACAGATACGCAGTATTTT.

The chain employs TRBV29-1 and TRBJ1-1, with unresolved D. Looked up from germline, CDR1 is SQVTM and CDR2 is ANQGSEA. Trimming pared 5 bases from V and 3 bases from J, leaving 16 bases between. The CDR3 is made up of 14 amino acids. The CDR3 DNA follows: TGCAGCGTTAAGCGGGTCCTAAGCGACACTGAAGCTTTCTTT. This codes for CSVKRVLSDTEAFF.

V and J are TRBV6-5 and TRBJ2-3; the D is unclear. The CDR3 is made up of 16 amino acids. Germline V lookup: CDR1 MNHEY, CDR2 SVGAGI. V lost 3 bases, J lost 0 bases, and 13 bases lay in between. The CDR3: CASSYLGVVSTDTQYF. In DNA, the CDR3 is TGTGCCAGCAGTTATCTAGGTGTGGTGAGCACAGATACGCAGTATTTT.